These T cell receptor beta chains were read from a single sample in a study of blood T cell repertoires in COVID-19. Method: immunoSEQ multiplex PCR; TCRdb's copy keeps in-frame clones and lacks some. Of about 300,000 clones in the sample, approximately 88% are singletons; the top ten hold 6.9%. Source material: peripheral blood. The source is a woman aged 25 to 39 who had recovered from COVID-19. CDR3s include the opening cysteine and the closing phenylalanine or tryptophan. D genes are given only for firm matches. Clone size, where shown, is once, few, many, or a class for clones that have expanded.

CDR3 DNA: TGTGCCAGCAGTTTCGCGGCGGGGCAGGGCTTCACAGATACGCAGTATTTT
CDR3 protein: CASSFAAGQGFTDTQYF
J gene: TRBJ2-3
D gene: .
clone size: .
V gene: TRBV28

CDR3 DNA: TGTGCCAGCAGTCCAAGACTAGCGGGGGGCTACGAGCAGTACTTC
CDR3 protein: CASSPRLAGGYEQYF
J gene: TRBJ2-7
D gene: TRBD2
clone size: once
V gene: TRBV27

CDR3 DNA: TGTGCCATCAGTGGACTAGCGGGGGGGCATAGCACCGGGGAGCTGTTTTTT
CDR3 protein: CAISGLAGGHSTGELFF
J gene: TRBJ2-2
D gene: TRBD2
clone size: .
V gene: TRBV10-3

CDR3 DNA: TGTGCCAGCTCACCTGAACGAGGCTATGGCTACACCTTC
CDR3 protein: CASSPERGYGYTF
J gene: TRBJ1-2
D gene: .
clone size: .
V gene: TRBV18

CDR3 DNA: TGTGCCACCAGCAGAGGAGACACTAGTTGGGAGACCCAGTACTTC
CDR3 protein: CATSRGDTSWETQYF
J gene: TRBJ2-5
D gene: .
clone size: .
V gene: TRBV15

CDR3 DNA: TGTGCCAGCAGTGATGAGGGGGGGACTGAAGCTTTCTTT
CDR3 protein: CASSDEGGTEAFF
J gene: TRBJ1-1
D gene: .
clone size: .
V gene: TRBV6-4

CDR3 DNA: TGTGCCATCAGTGATCAAGGGACATTCAATGAAAAACTGTTTTTT
CDR3 protein: CAISDQGTFNEKLFF
J gene: TRBJ1-4
D gene: .
clone size: .
V gene: TRBV10-3

CDR3 DNA: TGTGCCAGCAGCCAACCCCCGGGACAGCGTAATGAAAAACTGTTTTTT
CDR3 protein: CASSQPPGQRNEKLFF
J gene: TRBJ1-4
D gene: TRBD1
clone size: .
V gene: TRBV4-2

CDR3 DNA: TGTGCCAGTAGTATCCCCAGGGCGGATACGCAGTATTTT
CDR3 protein: CASSIPRADTQYF
J gene: TRBJ2-3
D gene: .
clone size: .
V gene: TRBV19

CDR3 DNA: TGTGCCAGCAGCCCAGCGGGTAGCGGGGGCCTCAATGAGCAGTTCTTC
CDR3 protein: CASSPAGSGGLNEQFF
J gene: TRBJ2-1
D gene: TRBD2
clone size: .
V gene: TRBV7-6

CDR3 DNA: TGCGCCAGCAAGGGACAACTGAACACCGGGGAGCTGTTTTTT
CDR3 protein: CASKGQLNTGELFF
J gene: TRBJ2-2
D gene: .
clone size: .
V gene: TRBV5-1

CDR3 DNA: TGTGCCAGTAGTATAGTGGGGGCGGTGAACACTGAAGCTTTCTTT
CDR3 protein: CASSIVGAVNTEAFF
J gene: TRBJ1-1
D gene: .
clone size: .
V gene: TRBV19

CDR3 DNA: TGCGCCAGCAGCTTAACAGGGGGCTACAATGAGCAGTTCTTC
CDR3 protein: CASSLTGGYNEQFF
J gene: TRBJ2-1
D gene: TRBD1
clone size: .
V gene: TRBV5-1

CDR3 DNA: TGTGCCAGTTTCAAGGGCGGGGGGGCCTACGAGCAGTACTTC
CDR3 protein: CASFKGGGAYEQYF
J gene: TRBJ2-7
D gene: TRBD2
clone size: .
V gene: TRBV6-5

CDR3 DNA: TGTGCCAGCAGTCTAGGGGTAGGGTACCAAGAGACCCAGTACTTC
CDR3 protein: CASSLGVGYQETQYF
J gene: TRBJ2-5
D gene: .
clone size: .
V gene: TRBV27

CDR3 DNA: TGTGCCAGCAAGGACAACTACTCTGGAAACACCATATATTTT
CDR3 protein: CASKDNYSGNTIYF
J gene: TRBJ1-3
D gene: .
clone size: .
V gene: TRBV2

CDR3 DNA: TGTGCCTGGACCTCACGACAGCCCCGGAGCACTGAAGCTTTCTTT
CDR3 protein: CAWTSRQPRSTEAFF
J gene: TRBJ1-1
D gene: .
clone size: .
V gene: TRBV30

CDR3 DNA: TGCGCCAGCAGCTTAGGACAGACAGATACGCAGTATTTT
CDR3 protein: CASSLGQTDTQYF
J gene: TRBJ2-3
D gene: .
clone size: .
V gene: TRBV5-1

CDR3 DNA: TGTGCCAGTACCCTGACAGGCCACTATAATTCACCCCTCCACTTT
CDR3 protein: CASTLTGHYNSPLHF
J gene: TRBJ1-6
D gene: .
clone size: .
V gene: TRBV19

CDR3 DNA: TGTGCCAGCAGACGTAGTCCAGGGGGGAACTATGGCTACACCTTC
CDR3 protein: CASRRSPGGNYGYTF
J gene: TRBJ1-2
D gene: TRBD1
clone size: .
V gene: TRBV9

CDR3 DNA: TGCGCCAGCACCCCCTGGGGACAGATACCGAACACCGGGGAGCTGTTTTTT
CDR3 protein: CASTPWGQIPNTGELFF
J gene: TRBJ2-2
D gene: TRBD1
clone size: .
V gene: TRBV5-1

CDR3 DNA: TGTGCCACCAGCAGACTAATCTCGGGGACATACGAACCCGTTAAGCCCCAGCATTTT
CDR3 protein: CATSRLISGTYEPVKPQHF
J gene: TRBJ1-5
D gene: .
clone size: .
V gene: TRBV15

CDR3 DNA: TGTGCCAGCAGTACTGATAAGAACACTGAAGCTTTCTTT
CDR3 protein: CASSTDKNTEAFF
J gene: TRBJ1-1
D gene: .
clone size: few
V gene: TRBV6-6

CDR3 DNA: TGTGCCAGCAGTGAACGCCTAGCGGGGGGCTATTCCTACGAGCAGTACTTC
CDR3 protein: CASSERLAGGYSYEQYF
J gene: TRBJ2-7
D gene: TRBD2
clone size: .
V gene: TRBV2

CDR3 DNA: TGTGCCAGTAGTATCCCCGGGACAAGGGATTCACCCCTCCACTTT
CDR3 protein: CASSIPGTRDSPLHF
J gene: TRBJ1-6
D gene: .
clone size: .
V gene: TRBV19

CDR3 DNA: TGTGCCACCAGTGGGGGGCGCGAGCAGTTCTTC
CDR3 protein: CATSGGREQFF
J gene: TRBJ2-1
D gene: .
clone size: .
V gene: TRBV24-1

CDR3 DNA: TGTGCCAGCAGCCAACCAGGGGACTACAACTATGGCTACACCTTC
CDR3 protein: CASSQPGDYNYGYTF
J gene: TRBJ1-2
D gene: .
clone size: .
V gene: TRBV3-1/TRBV3-2

CDR3 DNA: TGCGCCAGCAGCCAAGCTTTAAGGGGGCTTCCAGATACGCAGTATTTT
CDR3 protein: CASSQALRGLPDTQYF
J gene: TRBJ2-3
D gene: TRBD1
clone size: once
V gene: TRBV4-3

CDR3 DNA: TGTGCCAGCTCTATATACGGTGGGGCGGACACTGAAGCTTTCTTT
CDR3 protein: CASSIYGGADTEAFF
J gene: TRBJ1-1
D gene: .
clone size: .
V gene: TRBV18

CDR3 DNA: TGCGCCAGCAGCTTCGCGGGGACTGAAGCTTTCTTT
CDR3 protein: CASSFAGTEAFF
J gene: TRBJ1-1
D gene: .
clone size: .
V gene: TRBV5-1

CDR3 DNA: TGTGCCAGCAGTGGTTACGGGGGAGAGACCCAGTACTTC
CDR3 protein: CASSGYGGETQYF
J gene: TRBJ2-5
D gene: .
clone size: .
V gene: TRBV2

CDR3 DNA: TGTGCCAGCAGATCTACAGGGGGCTATTATAATCAGCCCCAGCATTTT
CDR3 protein: CASRSTGGYYNQPQHF
J gene: TRBJ1-5
D gene: TRBD1
clone size: few
V gene: TRBV2

CDR3 DNA: TGTGCCAGCAGTTTTCCCGGGACTGACAATGAAAAACTGTTTTTT
CDR3 protein: CASSFPGTDNEKLFF
J gene: TRBJ1-4
D gene: .
clone size: .
V gene: TRBV28

CDR3 DNA: TGTGCCAGCAGCGGCGCCGGGGTGGACGGGGAGCTGTTTTTT
CDR3 protein: CASSGAGVDGELFF
J gene: TRBJ2-2
D gene: .
clone size: .
V gene: TRBV9

CDR3 DNA: TGCGCCAGCAGCATCGAGGGGGAGACCTCCGGGGAGCTGTTTTTT
CDR3 protein: CASSIEGETSGELFF
J gene: TRBJ2-2
D gene: .
clone size: .
V gene: TRBV5-1

CDR3 DNA: TGCGCCAGCAGCTCCCGAGGGACTGCAACCTACGAGCAGTACTTC
CDR3 protein: CASSSRGTATYEQYF
J gene: TRBJ2-7
D gene: .
clone size: .
V gene: TRBV5-1

CDR3 DNA: TGTGCCAGCTCAAGAGGACACCAAGATGGCTACACCTTC
CDR3 protein: CASSRGHQDGYTF
J gene: TRBJ1-2
D gene: .
clone size: .
V gene: TRBV18

CDR3 DNA: TGCAGTGCTAGTCAGACAGCCCGCACAGATACGCAGTATTTT
CDR3 protein: CSASQTARTDTQYF
J gene: TRBJ2-3
D gene: .
clone size: .
V gene: TRBV20-1

CDR3 DNA: TGTGCCAGCAGCTTACAGGGGTTTAGCAATCAGCCCCAGCATTTT
CDR3 protein: CASSLQGFSNQPQHF
J gene: TRBJ1-5
D gene: TRBD1
clone size: many
V gene: TRBV5-8

CDR3 DNA: TGTGCCAGCAGCTTCTATGACAGGGTGGGGGGCACAGATACGCAGTATTTT
CDR3 protein: CASSFYDRVGGTDTQYF
J gene: TRBJ2-3
D gene: TRBD1
clone size: .
V gene: TRBV7-8

CDR3 DNA: TGTGCCAGCAGTGAAGGGGAGGGAGGAGGTCAGCCCCAGCATTTT
CDR3 protein: CASSEGEGGGQPQHF
J gene: TRBJ1-5
D gene: .
clone size: .
V gene: TRBV6-1